This TCR beta chain was obtained from a study of beta chain features in type 1 diabetes. Trimming stripped 11 bases from V and 3 bases from J, with 14 bases between. This CDR3 spans 13 amino acids. CDR1 is ENHRY, CDR2 SYGVKD, per germline. This clone was counted between two and nine times. Sequencing targeted expressed TCRB transcripts, as all isolated RNA had been reverse transcribed. The repertoire was sequenced with immunoSEQ multiplex PCR; TCRdb's copy has only in-frame clones and lacks some. The sample includes 300,000 to 400,000 clones, 10% to 15% of them seen just once. The clonotype was recovered from a young man in good health. This chain links TRBV10-3 with TRBJ1-5; D remains unclear. Material: naive CD4+ T cells from blood. The chain's CDR3 is CAARAGFNQPQHF. CDR3 DNA: TGTGCCGCCCGAGCCGGGTTCAATCAGCCCCAGCATTTT.